The rows below give T cell receptor beta chains drawn from one sample of a study of long-term antiretroviral therapy in people with HIV. Libraries were prepared by immunoSEQ multiplex PCR; TCRdb keeps only in-frame clonotypes and omits some of them. The top ten hold around 4.4% of the sample, which has roughly 32,000 clones, 65% to 90% seen once. The sample here was unsorted PBMCs, taken around 3.3 years after starting antiretroviral therapy. Receptor source: a man aged 18 to 29 with HIV. Both conserved end residues are part of each CDR3. A D gene is named only where the DNA matches it firmly. Rows give clone size only sometimes, using once, few, many, or a class for an expanded clone.

CDR3	DNA	V	J	D	size
CATSPKRYTEAFF	TGTGCCACCAGCCCAAAGAGGTACACTGAAGCTTTCTTT	TRBV15	TRBJ1-1	.	once
CASSQESSGNTIYF	TGTGCCAGCAGCCAAGAGAGCTCTGGAAACACCATATATTTT	TRBV14	TRBJ1-3	.	.
CASSFLAGPITGELFF	TGTGCCAGCAGCTTCTTAGCGGGCCCGATAACCGGGGAGCTGTTTTTT	TRBV7-6	TRBJ2-2	TRBD2	few
CASSVEGAGGLYEQYF	TGTGCCAGCAGCGTAGAGGGAGCGGGAGGCTTATACGAGCAGTACTTC	TRBV9	TRBJ2-7	TRBD2	.
CASSFVAGPLNEQYF	TGTGCCAGCAGCTTTGTAGCGGGCCCTCTAAACGAGCAGTACTTC	TRBV11-2	TRBJ2-7	TRBD2	.
CASSLAGDGEQYF	TGCGCCAGCAGCTTGGCCGGTGATGGGGAGCAGTACTTC	TRBV5-1	TRBJ2-7	.	once
CASSLRTGVNTEAFF	TGTGCCAGCAGTCTTCGAACAGGGGTAAACACTGAAGCTTTCTTT	TRBV27	TRBJ1-1	TRBD1	once
CASSLRPGETHEQYF	TGTGCCAGCAGCTTACGGCCGGGAGAGACTCACGAGCAGTACTTC	TRBV7-7	TRBJ2-7	.	once
CASHDRAEAFF	TGTGCCAGTCACGACCGCGCTGAAGCTTTCTTT	TRBV21-1	TRBJ1-1	.	once
CASSDGYSYEQYF	TGTGCCAGTTCCGACGGTTACTCCTACGAGCAGTACTTC	TRBV19	TRBJ2-7	.	.
CASRPPEGPEAFF	TGTGCCAGCAGGCCGCCCGAGGGCCCTGAAGCTTTCTTT	TRBV6-5	TRBJ1-1	.	.